Following are 8 T cell receptor beta chains from one sample sequenced in a study of shared clonotypes between healthy human individuals. The data were produced by immunoSEQ multiplex PCR, yet TCRdb's version contains in-frame clones alone and is incomplete. The table has about 2.4 million clones, 93% seen once; the top ten hold approximately 0.35%. What was sequenced was naive CD4+ T cells from PBMCs. As for subset: CD45RA+ positively selected. These receptors were obtained from a man younger than 35 in good health. Some clones in this sample may be carry-over from other donors' samples.

The rearrangement uses TRBV12-2 and TRBJ1-4; the D call in the table, TRBD1, was not verified against the DNA. TRBV12-2 represents a pseudogene. The CDR3 totals 18 residues. The CDR3 reads CASRLLQTGWRTNEKLFF. The DNA for the CDR3 is TGTGCAAGTCGCCTTCTCCAGACAGGGTGGCGAACTAATGAAAAACTGTTTTTT.

The chain links TRBV27 to TRBJ2-7; maybe TRBD2 (5 bases). CDR1 is MNHEY and CDR2 is SMNVEV in the germline V gene (reference sequence). V gave up 4 bases and J gave up 2 bases, with 12 bases separating them. CDR3 length: 14 amino acids. The CDR3 bases are TGTGCCAGCAGTTCCCCGGGGATGGCCTACGAGCAGTACTTC. This gives the protein CASSSPGMAYEQYF.

The V call is TRBV6-6, the J call TRBJ2-7; the D call may be TRBD1 or TRBD2 (5 bases each). CDR1 and CDR2 (germline): MNHNY, SVGAGI (reference sequence). V gave up 6 bases and J gave up 3 bases, with 15 bases separating them. The CDR3 spans 14 residues. The CDR3 region is CASREIGGGYEQYF. The DNA of the CDR3 is TGTGCCAGCAGGGAAATTGGGGGTGGCTACGAGCAGTACTTC.

The CDR3 nucleotides are TGTGCCTGGAGTGTACAGATGGGGTCCGGCGAAAAACTGTTTTTT. Translating it yields CAWSVQMGSGEKLFF. The genes are TRBV30 and TRBJ1-4; D not certain. CDR1 and CDR2 from the germline V gene are GTSNPN and SVGIG (reference sequence). With 0 bases removed from V and 8 bases from J, the gap between germline ends came to 16 bases. This CDR3 is 15 amino acids long.

V usage is TRBV10-3 and J usage is TRBJ2-3; D is perhaps TRBD2 (5 bases). V lost 3 bases and J lost 2, with 12 bases in between. The length of the CDR3 is 15 residues. The germline CDR1 and CDR2 sequences are ENHRY and SYGVKD. The CDR3 coding sequence is TGTGCCATCAGTGATCCAGCGGAGGCCACAGATACGCAGTATTTT. It encodes CAISDPAEATDTQYF.

The chain combines TRBV10-1 with TRBJ2-1; D is possibly TRBD1 (7 bases). Germline V gene sequence: CDR1 WNHNN, CDR2 SYGVQD (reference sequence). The CDR3 is 14 amino acids. V lost 7 bases and J 9 bases, leaving 19 bases between the germline ends. In DNA form, the CDR3 reads TGCGCCAGCACTGGGCAGGGGGGTGTTGGTGAGCAGTTCTTC. Its translation is CASTGQGGVGEQFF.

V is TRBV5-1 and J is TRBJ2-5; 10 bases align to TRBD1. V lost 4 bases to trimming and J lost 1 base; unmatched junction nucleotides: 7. This CDR3 contains 16 residues. Germline V gene data show CDR1 as SGHRS and CDR2 as YFSETQ. In DNA, the CDR3 is TGCGCCAGCAGCGCAGCCGGGACAGGGGCCCAAGAGACCCAGTACTTC. Protein product: CASSAAGTGAQETQYF.

A word on this clone: Other DNA sequences in this sample translate to the same CDR3. The chain uses TRBV6-4 and TRBJ2-1; 7 bases fit TRBD1. Germline CDR1 is MRHNA and CDR2 is SNTAGT. This CDR3 has 13 residues. The ends lost 6 bases at V and 4 bases at J; junction bases unmatched: 3. CDR3 in DNA: TGTGCCAGCAGCGACAGGGCTTACAATGAGCAGTTCTTC. Encoded protein: CASSDRAYNEQFF.